Described below is a single T cell receptor (beta chain) sequence and its context. As yet, its antigen is unknown. The entry originates in a study of T cell responses to AZD1222 COVID-19 vaccine. Study-level points and caveats: Close to half of all spike-specific TCRs reportedly target regions of the variants that are unmutated. Donors were largely white British and mainly female; clonal diversity was possibly underestimated. The CD4 TCRs associated with vaccination extended across spike and predominated at 160-218 and 743-854.

The repertoire was sequenced with immunoSEQ multiplex PCR; TCRdb's copy has only in-frame clones and lacks some. The sample gives more than 85,000 clones, 82% of which show up once; around 5.1% is in the top ten. The CDR3 runs 13 residues. With 4 bases clipped from V and 10 bases from J, the junction kept 2 bases outside the gene matches. Per germline, CDR1 SNHLY and CDR2 FYNNEI. The sequenced sample was peripheral blood, obtained on day 0 of AZD1222 vaccination. The gene calls are TRBV2 and TRBJ1-6, with TRBD1 matching over 9 bases. This TCR came from an adult in good health. Written as DNA, the CDR3 is TGTGCCAGCAGTGGGGGACAGGGATCACCCCTCCACTTT. Protein sequence: CASSGGQGSPLHF.